The 32 T cell receptor beta chains below all came from one sample that was sequenced in a study of molecular identifiers for immune sequencing clone quantification. TCRdb ran MiXCR on the PCR reads and lists one entry per CDR3 protein. Of over 600,000 distinct CDR3 sequences listed, approximately 20% are singletons. The sequenced sample consisted of naive CD8+ T cells from blood, with Jurkat cell RNA spiked in. Subset reported: FACS-sorted CD8+CD4-CCR7+CD45RA+ naive T cells. These receptors came from a human donor in good health. Some libraries in this study had Jurkat cell RNA spiked in.

This clonotype has more than one count but fewer than ten. A much larger clone lies one base from this, so it may be a read error. V and J are TRBV4-3 and TRBJ1-1, with a weak D call TRBD1 (5 bases). With 2 bases removed from V and 3 bases from J, the gap between germline ends came to 25 bases. The CDR3 totals 19 residues. In germline, CDR1 is LGHNA, CDR2 YSLEER. The CDR3 loop is CASSQRGWQATIKDTEAFF. The CDR3 nucleotides read TGCGCCAGCAGCCAAAGGGGTTGGCAGGCTACAATAAAAGACACTGAAGCTTTCTTT.

In its sample, this clonotype was seen many times. The chain employs TRBV20-1 and TRBJ2-7, with D possibly matching TRBD1 (5 bases). From germline, CDR1 is DFQATT and CDR2 SNEGSKA (reference sequence). Trimming cost V 0 bases and J 2 bases, with 11 bases left between them. This CDR3 is 14 amino acids long. The CDR3, as DNA: TGCAGTGCTAGAGAGCAGGGAAGGACCTACGAGCAGTACTTC. This encodes CSAREQGRTYEQYF.

On this clonotype itself: Being one base from a much bigger clone, this may be a read error. The V gene is TRBV7-6, the J gene TRBJ1-4; no firm D call. The CDR3 contains 13 residues. Germline loops: CDR1 SGHVS, CDR2 FNYEAQ. CDR3 DNA: TGTGCCAGCAGCTTAGACAGAAATGAAAGACTGTTTTTT. It specifies CASSLDRNERLFF.

This clonotype has at least ten counts. The genes are TRBV2 and TRBJ2-3, with D hard to call. Trimming removed 6 bases from V and 2 bases from J, with 6 bases in between. The CDR3 consists of 12 residues. From germline, CDR1 is SNHLY and CDR2 FYNNEI. CDR3: CASRTNTDTQYF. The CDR3 nucleotides are TGTGCCAGCAGGACCAACACAGATACGCAGTATTTT.

V gene TRBV4-1 combines with J gene TRBJ2-7; a weak D match, TRBD2 (6 bases). Trimming removed 1 base from V and 3 bases from J, with 13 bases in between. The CDR3 consists of 15 residues. Germline CDR1 is MGHRA and CDR2 is YSYEKL. CDR3 bases: TGCGCCAGCAGCCAAGTCGGGGAGGTGAGCTACGAGCAGTACTTC. It is translated as CASSQVGEVSYEQYF.

This clonotype was detected many times. The CDR3 sequence is CASSWDGQRNQPQHF. The CDR3 DNA follows: TGCGCCAGCAGCTGGGACGGGCAGCGGAATCAGCCCCAGCATTTT. V gene TRBV5-1 combines with J gene TRBJ1-5, with D tentatively TRBD1 (5 bases). The CDR3 is 15 residues long. V shed 3 bases and J shed 4 bases, with 14 bases lying between them. Germline assignment: CDR1 SGHRS and CDR2 YFSETQ.

This clonotype turned up a few times. Mismatch with germline at one junction end may stem from a read error. The J gene is TRBJ1-5, the V gene TRBV12-3 or TRBV12-4; 10 nucleotides match TRBD1. This CDR3 spans 11 amino acids. CDR3 in amino acids: CASSSGTGENF. DNA for the CDR3: TGTGCCAGCAGCTCCGGGACAGGGGAAAATTTT.

This chain links TRBV13 with TRBJ1-1; TRBD1 might be the D (6 bases). The CDR3 covers 15 residues. Germline V gene sequence: CDR1 PRHDT, CDR2 FYEKMQ (reference sequence). Trimming took 4 bases from V and 0 from J, leaving 12 bases between them. CDR3 sequence reads: CASSSFGDMNTEAFF. The CDR3 nucleotides read TGTGCCAGCAGCTCCTTCGGGGACATGAACACTGAAGCTTTCTTT.

CDR3 loop: CASHSSRGTVTEAFF. The CDR3 bases are TGTGCCAGCCATTCGTCGCGGGGCACGGTCACTGAAGCTTTCTTT. This sequence joins TRBV6-6 and TRBJ1-1; weak D call: TRBD1 (5 bases). The germline gives CDR1 MNHNY, CDR2 SVGAGI (reference sequence). With 8 bases removed from V and 4 bases from J, the gap between germline ends came to 20 bases. The length of the CDR3 is 15 residues.

Many counts were recorded for this clonotype. The chain employs TRBV27 and TRBJ2-7, with unresolved D. Germline V gene data show CDR1 as MNHEY and CDR2 as SMNVEV (reference sequence). Deletions cut 0 bases from V and 0 bases from J, with 6 bases between. This CDR3 region has 14 residues. DNA for the CDR3: TGTGCCAGCAGTTTATCGGCCAACTCCTACGAGCAGTACTTC. Translated, it gives CASSLSANSYEQYF.

The genes are TRBV6-1 and TRBJ1-2; D remains ambiguous. Deletions cut 3 bases from V and 4 bases from J, with 18 bases between. The CDR3 contains 16 residues. Germline V gene data show CDR1 as MNHNS and CDR2 as SASEGT. This chain's CDR3 is CASSDPLMGSSYGYTF. The CDR3 nucleotides read TGTGCCAGCAGTGACCCTCTTATGGGCAGCAGCTATGGCTACACCTTC.

This clonotype was seen repeatedly, ten times or more. The CDR3 DNA reads as TGTGCCAGCAGCCCACGGCTGGCGACAGATACGCAGTATTTT. Its protein is CASSPRLATDTQYF. The gene calls are TRBV3-1 and TRBJ2-3; D call uncertain. Germline V lookup: CDR1 LGHDT, CDR2 YNNKEL (reference sequence). This CDR3 region has 14 residues. Trimming shortened V by 4 bases and J by 3 bases, and 11 bases separated the two germline ends.

This clonotype was seen many times. The chain links TRBV2 to TRBJ2-1; 9 positions match TRBD2. The CDR3 consists of 16 residues. Germline V lookup: CDR1 SNHLY, CDR2 FYNNEI. V gave up 0 bases and J gave up 6 bases; unmatched junction bases: 6. CDR3 sequence: CASSEAVSSGANEQFF. The CDR3 DNA reads TGTGCCAGCAGTGAAGCAGTGTCTAGCGGGGCCAATGAGCAGTTCTTC.

This clonotype was recorded many times. The genes are TRBV5-1 and TRBJ1-1; the D is unclear. V was shortened by 0 bases and J by 10 bases, with 16 bases between the two germline ends. Germline lookup yields CDR1 SGHRS and CDR2 YFSETQ. This CDR3 has 14 residues. CDR3 DNA sequence: TGCGCCAGCAGCTTGGTTTTTTACAGAACGGGAGCTTTCTTT. Translating it yields CASSLVFYRTGAFF.

A note on this clonotype: A much bigger clone sits one base away, suggesting this may be a read error. The rearrangement joins TRBV28 to TRBJ2-7; 7 nucleotides agree with TRBD2. The CDR3 contains 15 residues. Per the germline V gene, CDR1 is MDHEN and CDR2 is SYDVKM. The CDR3 is CASSPPTSRPYERYF. The CDR3 nucleotides are TGTGCCAGCAGCCCTCCGACTAGCCGACCCTACGAGCGGTACTTC.

The J gene is TRBJ1-5, the V gene TRBV19; unclear D gene. Trimming left V 4 bases short and J 0 bases short, with 10 bases between. CDR3 length: 15 residues. The V gene's germline CDR1 is LNHDA and CDR2 SQIVND (reference sequence). The CDR3: CASSTLEGSNQPQHF. Written as DNA, the CDR3 is TGTGCCAGTAGTACATTGGAGGGTAGCAATCAGCCCCAGCATTTT. Looking up the rest from reference TRBV19 and TRBJ1-5 gives the full variable domain: DGGITQSPKYLFRKEGQNVTLSCEQNLNHDAMYWYRQDPGQGLRLIYYSQIVNDFQKGDIAEGYSVSREKKESFPLTVTSAQKNPTAFYLCASSTLEGSNQPQHFGDGTRLSIL.

The CDR3 DNA reads TGTGCCATCACCCCTAGCGGGGGGACAGAGACCCAGTACTTC. Protein: CAITPSGGTETQYF. J is TRBJ2-5 and V is TRBV10-3; 11 bases agree with TRBD2. The CDR3 covers 14 residues. J lost 4 bases, V lost 7 bases, and 5 bases had no gene match. Per germline, CDR1 ENHRY and CDR2 SYGVKD.

This clonotype was seen at least ten times. The chain recombines TRBV4-3 with TRBJ1-4; D is ambiguous. CDR3 size: 15 residues. The germline V and J ends were trimmed by 4 bases and 0 bases, with 9 bases remaining between them. Germline assignment: CDR1 LGHNA and CDR2 YSLEER. Here the CDR3 reads CASSLDGTTNEKLFF. The CDR3 bases are TGCGCCAGCAGCCTTGACGGAACAACTAATGAAAAACTGTTTTTT.

This clonotype was seen ten or more times. The V call is TRBV30, the J call TRBJ2-5, with 8 bases fitting TRBD2. The CDR3 extends over 13 amino acids. CDR1 and CDR2 from the germline V gene are GTSNPN and SVGIG (reference sequence). The J segment lost 5 bases and the V segment lost 2 bases, leaving 4 bases of the junction unmatched. The chain's CDR3 is CAWSNSGDETQYF. The CDR3 nucleotides read TGTGCCTGGAGTAATAGCGGGGATGAGACCCAGTACTTC.

The rearrangement uses TRBV7-9 and TRBJ2-5; 11 bases are a match to TRBD2. Germline values: CDR1 SEHNR, CDR2 FQNEAQ (reference sequence). CDR3 length: 16 amino acids. V gave up 5 bases and J gave up 5 bases; unmatched junction bases: 10. The CDR3 sequence: CASSPRLAGTQETQYF. CDR3 in DNA: TGTGCCAGCAGCCCAAGACTAGCGGGGACCCAGGAGACCCAGTACTTC.

This clonotype has a count of ten or more. V usage is TRBV29-1 and J usage is TRBJ2-5; TRBD2 matches 8 bases. Per the germline V gene, CDR1 is SQVTM and CDR2 is ANQGSEA. Trimming removed 6 bases from V and 5 bases from J; junction bases left unmatched: 11. The CDR3 is 14 amino acids. The CDR3 protein is CSVPSGQGSETQYF. CDR3 nucleotides: TGCAGCGTCCCTAGCGGGCAGGGTTCCGAGACCCAGTACTTC.

The chain couples TRBV10-3 to TRBJ1-5, with unresolved D. With 11 bases removed from V and 10 bases from J, the gap between germline ends came to 24 bases. The CDR3 consists of 14 residues. The germline CDR1 and CDR2 sequences are ENHRY and SYGVKD. The CDR3 nucleotides read TGTGCCGACACCCACGGGTTAGCGAATCGACCCCAGCATTTT. Its protein is CADTHGLANRPQHF.

This clonotype was recorded at least ten times. The chain is built from TRBV25-1 and TRBJ2-1; perhaps D is TRBD1 or TRBD2 (7 bases each). The CDR3 loop spans 16 amino acids. Germline assignment: CDR1 MGHDK and CDR2 SYGVNS. With 4 bases removed from V and 2 bases from J, the gap between germline ends came to 15 bases. DNA of the CDR3: TGTGCCAGCAGTGGACAGGGAGGGCGCCCCTACAATGAGCAGTTCTTC. The encoded protein is CASSGQGGRPYNEQFF.

The genes are TRBV4-3 and TRBJ1-1; 7 positions match TRBD1. This CDR3 has 14 amino acids. From germline, CDR1 is LGHNA and CDR2 YSLEER. The ends lost 1 base at V and 7 bases at J; junction bases unmatched: 6. DNA for the CDR3: TGCGCCAGCAGCCAAGTGGCAGGGGACAGTGAAGCTTTCTTT. As protein: CASSQVAGDSEAFF.

This clonotype appeared many times. The chain has TRBV19 and TRBJ2-5; the match to TRBD1 covers 12 bases. Trimming at V came to 7 bases and at J to 4 bases, leaving 10 bases not matched to a gene. Germline loops: CDR1 LNHDA, CDR2 SQIVND (reference sequence). The CDR3 has 16 amino acids. The CDR3 DNA reads TGTGCCAGTAAACCCACGGGACAGGGGGCGGTAGAGACCCAGTACTTC. It translates to CASKPTGQGAVETQYF.

This clonotype was observed a handful of times. The V and J genes are TRBV6-6 and TRBJ1-1, with 7 bases that match TRBD1. J lost 5 bases, V lost 2 bases, and 5 bases had no gene match. The CDR3 is 14 residues long. Germline CDR1 is MNHNY and CDR2 is SVGAGI (reference sequence). CDR3 bases: TGTGCCAGCAGTTACCAGGGGGTAAGGACTGAAGCTTTCTTT. Protein product: CASSYQGVRTEAFF.

This clonotype was seen repeatedly, ten times or more. The J gene is TRBJ1-5, the V gene TRBV4-1; the D gene is possibly TRBD1 (5 bases). V lost 2 bases and J lost 6, with 8 bases in between. Per the germline V gene, CDR1 is MGHRA and CDR2 is YSYEKL. CDR3 length: 13 amino acids. The CDR3 reads CASSQYRLQPQHF. The CDR3 nucleotides read TGCGCCAGCAGCCAATACAGGCTTCAGCCCCAGCATTTT.

This clonotype appeared many times. The gene calls are TRBV30 and TRBJ1-1; D call uncertain. The V and J ends lost 3 bases and 6 bases respectively, with 8 bases between them. The CDR3 is 11 amino acids. Per the germline V gene, CDR1 is GTSNPN and CDR2 is SVGIG (reference sequence). This CDR3 is CAWSPPAEAFF. Written as DNA, the CDR3 is TGTGCCTGGAGCCCCCCCGCTGAAGCTTTCTTT.

The sample holds many counts of this clonotype. V gene TRBV24-1 combines with J gene TRBJ2-5; the D is unclear. Germline lookup yields CDR1 KGHDR and CDR2 SFDVKD. This CDR3 spans 15 amino acids. V was clipped by 3 bases and J by 5 bases, with 15 bases between them. CDR3 nucleotides: TGTGCCACCAGTGATCCCCTGGCCCCGTTGGAGACCCAGTACTTC. Amino acid sequence: CATSDPLAPLETQYF.

This clonotype was counted at least ten times. The chain has TRBV7-9 and TRBJ2-7; D is unresolved. V shed 5 bases and J shed 6 bases, with 14 bases lying between them. Per germline, CDR1 SEHNR and CDR2 FQNEAQ (reference sequence). This CDR3 region has 13 residues. CDR3 protein: CASSGLSTGEQYF. CDR3 DNA: TGTGCCAGCAGCGGCCTGTCAACGGGCGAGCAGTACTTC. The variable domain in full, with the rest retrieved from reference TRBV7-9 and TRBJ2-7, is DTGVSQNPRHKITKRGQNVTFRCDPISEHNRLYWYRQTLGQGPEFLTYFQNEAQLEKSRLLSDRFSAERPKGSFSTLEIQRTEQGDSAMYLCASSGLSTGEQYFGPGTRLTVT.

This clonotype was detected ten times or more. The chain joins TRBV29-1 to TRBJ2-3, with TRBD2 as a possible D gene (5 bases). V was pared by 0 bases and J by 0 bases, with 16 bases between. The CDR3 loop spans 17 amino acids. Germline-derived CDR1 and CDR2 are SQVTM and ANQGSEA. CDR3 protein: CSVEDVTTRPSTDTQYF. CDR3 DNA sequence: TGCAGCGTTGAAGACGTGACTACTAGACCTAGCACAGATACGCAGTATTTT.

The rearrangement uses TRBV27 and TRBJ2-2, with D possibly being TRBD2 (6 bases). This CDR3 has 15 amino acids. Germline V gives CDR1 MNHEY, CDR2 SMNVEV (reference sequence). The germline V and J ends were trimmed by 6 bases and 4 bases, with 15 bases remaining between them. This CDR3 reads CASSPRLEGTGELFF. For the CDR3, the DNA is TGTGCCAGCAGCCCTCGTTTGGAGGGCACCGGGGAGCTGTTTTTT.